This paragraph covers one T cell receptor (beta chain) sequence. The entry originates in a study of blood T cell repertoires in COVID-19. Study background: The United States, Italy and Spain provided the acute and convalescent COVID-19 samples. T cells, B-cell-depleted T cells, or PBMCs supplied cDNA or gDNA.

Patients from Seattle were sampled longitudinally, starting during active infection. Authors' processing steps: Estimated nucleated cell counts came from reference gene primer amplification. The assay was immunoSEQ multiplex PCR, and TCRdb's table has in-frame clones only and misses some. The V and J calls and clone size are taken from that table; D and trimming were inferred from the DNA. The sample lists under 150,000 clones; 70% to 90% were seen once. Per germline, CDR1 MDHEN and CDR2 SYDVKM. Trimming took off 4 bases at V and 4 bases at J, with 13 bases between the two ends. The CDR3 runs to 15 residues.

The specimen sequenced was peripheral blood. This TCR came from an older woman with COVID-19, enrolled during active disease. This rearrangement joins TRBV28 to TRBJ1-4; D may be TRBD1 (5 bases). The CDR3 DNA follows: TGTGCCAGCAGTTCCACAGGAGAGTATAATGAAAAACTGTTTTTT. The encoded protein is CASSSTGEYNEKLFF.